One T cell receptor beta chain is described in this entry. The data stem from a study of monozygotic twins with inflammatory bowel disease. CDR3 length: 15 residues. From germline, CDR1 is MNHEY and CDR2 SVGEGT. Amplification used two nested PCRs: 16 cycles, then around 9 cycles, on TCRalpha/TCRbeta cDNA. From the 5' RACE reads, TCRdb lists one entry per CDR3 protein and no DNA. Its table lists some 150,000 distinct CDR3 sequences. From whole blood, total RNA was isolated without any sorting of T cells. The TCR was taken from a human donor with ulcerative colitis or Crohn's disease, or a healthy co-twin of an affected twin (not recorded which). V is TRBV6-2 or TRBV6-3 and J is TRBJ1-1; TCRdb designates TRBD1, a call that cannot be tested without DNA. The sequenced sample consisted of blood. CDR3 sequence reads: CASSDPGGKNTEAFF.